The clone carrying this T cell receptor beta chain showed up just once. Antigen: not known. The data stem from a study of blood T cells in healthy people across ages. Primers used in a second PCR of about 6 to 11 cycles were a sample-barcoded 5' primer and a J-beta primer mix. A template-switch adaptor containing 12 random nucleotides labeled each cDNA molecule. TCRdb analysed the 5' RACE reads with MiXCR anew, one entry per CDR3 protein. Of roughly 1,000,000 distinct CDR3 sequences listed, approximately 25% are singletons. General study results and limits: A roughly linear fall in TCR beta diversity per million T cells was seen with increasing age.

These data also formed part of another study, on T cells of mothers and their children. Per that paper: Mothers gave over 9.5 million TCR beta CDR3 reads each, and children 2.5 million to 3 million each.

Sequenced input: blood. This sequence was found in a girl aged 2 to 10 in good health.

CDR3 loop: CASSQTGDIGEAFF. The DNA for the CDR3 is TGTGCCAGCAGCCAAACGGGGGACATAGGTGAAGCTTTCTTT. The rearrangement links TRBV7-9 to TRBJ1-1; tentatively, D is TRBD1 (6 bases). This CDR3 is 14 amino acids long. Trimming cost V 5 bases and J 7 bases, with 17 bases left between them. Germline assignment: CDR1 SEHNR and CDR2 FQNEAQ (reference sequence).